Listed here are 7 T cell receptor beta chains from one sample, sequenced in a study of PD-1 blockade in classical Hodgkin lymphoma. Relapse was seen in all patients after autologous stem cell transplantation, and brentuximab vedotin exposure was variable. The repertoire was sequenced with immunoSEQ multiplex PCR; TCRdb's copy has only in-frame clones and lacks some. The sample holds 66,000 or so clones; over 55% are singletons and the top ten take less than 9.5%. Specimen: peripheral blood mononuclear cells (PBMCs), collected before the second cycle of nivolumab. The receptors derive from a human donor with classical Hodgkin lymphoma.

The rearrangement joins TRBV7-6 to TRBJ2-7, with D perhaps TRBD1 (6 bases). Germline V gene lookup returns CDR1 SGHVS and CDR2 FNYEAQ. The CDR3 has 14 residues. Trimming took 4 bases from V and 4 from J, leaving 14 bases between them. CDR3: CASSSTDRKYEQYF. The CDR3, as DNA: TGTGCCAGCAGCTCGACGGACAGAAAGTACGAGCAGTACTTC.

This sequence joins TRBV6-1 and TRBJ2-7; no reliable D call. The CDR3 extends over 15 amino acids. Germline lookup yields CDR1 MNHNS and CDR2 SASEGT. Trimming removed 4 bases at V and 1 base at J, with 14 bases between. Written as DNA, the CDR3 is TGTGCCAGCAGTGGGCAGGCCGCCCTATCCTACGAGCAGTACTTC. Translation: CASSGQAALSYEQYF.

This clone was found a few times. The CDR3 here is CASSLEGGANEQFF. DNA of the CDR3: TGCGCCAGCAGCTTGGAGGGGGGCGCCAATGAGCAGTTCTTC. The J gene is TRBJ2-1, the V gene TRBV5-1; D possibly matches TRBD1 or TRBD2 (6 bases each). CDR1 is SGHRS, CDR2 YFSETQ, per germline. V lost 0 bases and J lost 6, with 10 bases in between. The CDR3 has 14 residues.

This clone was observed a few times. The chain employs TRBV27 and TRBJ2-7; 10 bases line up with TRBD1. V was pared by 2 bases and J by 2 bases, with 3 bases of the junction left unmatched. CDR1 MNHEY and CDR2 SMNVEV come from the germline V gene (reference sequence). The CDR3 length is 15 residues. The CDR3 loop reads CASSLRTGGTYEQYF. CDR3 coding DNA: TGTGCCAGCAGTTTAAGGACAGGGGGAACCTACGAGCAGTACTTC.

This chain links TRBV9 with TRBJ2-1; 8 bases are shared with TRBD2. Losses at the gene ends were 3 bases for V and 10 bases for J; bases not matched to a gene: 12. The CDR3 covers 15 residues. Germline CDR1 is SGDLS and CDR2 is YYNGEE. The DNA for the CDR3 is TGTGCCAGCAGCGCCACGGGACTAGTATCAGGGGAGCAGTTCTTC. Translated: CASSATGLVSGEQFF.

This clone was found many times. The rearrangement joins TRBV4-1 to TRBJ2-7, with D perhaps TRBD1 (5 bases). The V end was cut by 0 bases, the J end by 3 bases, with 15 bases between. In germline, CDR1 is MGHRA, CDR2 YSYEKL. This CDR3 is 16 amino acids long. The CDR3 here is CASSQEYDRNYYEQYF. The CDR3 DNA follows: TGCGCCAGCAGCCAAGAGTATGACAGAAACTACTACGAGCAGTACTTC.

The chain uses TRBV27 and TRBJ2-5; 10 bases are shared with TRBD1. V lost 6 bases and J lost 6; bases outside the gene matches: 7. Germline V CDR1 and CDR2: MNHEY, SMNVEV (reference sequence). The CDR3 length is 14 residues. The CDR3 DNA is TGTGCCAGCAGCCCCGGGACAGGGGTAAAGACCCAGTACTTC. It yields the protein CASSPGTGVKTQYF.